The rows below give T cell receptor beta chains drawn from one sample of a study of T cells in localized non-small cell lung cancer. Profiling relied on immunoSEQ multiplex PCR, and the TCRdb table lists in-frame clones only, not all of them. The top ten clones hold more than 10% of a sample with some 2,500 clones, less than 45% of them seen once. The source material was lung tumor tissue, sampled before any cancer treatment. These receptors came from a male donor at least 60 years old with stage I squamous cell lung carcinoma. Each CDR3 is given with its conserved first and last residue. The order of the fields is J gene, clone size, V gene, D gene, CDR3 protein, CDR3 DNA. The D gene is left open where the match is weak. Where a row states a size, it is once, few, many or the class of an expanded clone; other rows omit it.

TRBJ2-1	.	TRBV12-5	.	CASVVPEVNYNEQFF	TGTGCTAGTGTGGTCCCGGAGGTTAACTACAATGAGCAGTTCTTC
TRBJ1-4	.	TRBV2	.	CASRVLGEKLFF	TGTGCCAGCAGAGTCTTGGGCGAAAAACTGTTTTTT
TRBJ2-1	.	TRBV12-5	TRBD1	CASGGQQSSYNEQFF	TGTGCTAGTGGGGGACAGCAGAGCTCCTACAATGAGCAGTTCTTC
TRBJ1-2	few	TRBV10-3	TRBD1	CAISERNRGGYTF	TGTGCCATCAGTGAGAGGAACAGGGGTGGCTACACCTTC
TRBJ1-1	few	TRBV29-1	.	CSVEEGSYTEAFF	TGCAGCGTTGAAGAAGGCAGCTACACTGAAGCTTTCTTT
TRBJ2-5	.	TRBV25-1	.	CASSDVDQETQYF	TGTGCCAGCAGTGATGTAGATCAAGAGACCCAGTACTTC
TRBJ1-5	.	TRBV19	TRBD1	CASSTPRTGDVLYSNQPQHF	TGTGCCAGTAGCACCCCGAGGACAGGGGACGTACTTTATAGCAATCAGCCCCAGCATTTT
TRBJ1-2	.	TRBV30	.	CAWSIQGLEGYTF	TGTGCCTGGAGTATCCAGGGGCTTGAGGGCTACACCTTC
TRBJ1-1	.	TRBV30	TRBD1	CAWSVYRDRGGYDTEAFF	TGTGCCTGGAGTGTATATAGGGACAGGGGTGGGTACGACACTGAAGCTTTCTTT
TRBJ2-3	.	TRBV29-1	TRBD2	CSAGLAGAHTDTQYF	TGCAGCGCCGGACTAGCGGGGGCCCACACAGATACGCAGTATTTT
TRBJ1-3	.	TRBV25-1	.	CASSESSGSGNTIYF	TGTGCCAGCAGTGAATCGTCGGGTTCTGGAAACACCATATATTTT
TRBJ1-2	.	TRBV18	.	CASSQQGDYGYTF	TGTGCCAGCTCACAACAGGGAGACTATGGCTACACCTTC
TRBJ2-2	.	TRBV6-8	.	CASSYSGPRGANTGELFF	TGTGCCAGCAGTTACTCCGGCCCCCGGGGCGCGAACACCGGGGAGCTGTTTTTT
TRBJ1-1	.	TRBV9	.	CASRRNLDTEAFF	TGTGCCAGCAGGCGGAATCTCGACACTGAAGCTTTCTTT
TRBJ1-1	.	TRBV19	TRBD1	CASSYRQGARTEAFF	TGTGCCAGTAGTTACAGACAGGGGGCGCGGACTGAAGCTTTCTTT
TRBJ2-3	few	TRBV14	.	CASSGGISTDTQYF	TGTGCCAGCAGCGGGGGGATCAGCACAGATACGCAGTATTTT
TRBJ1-4	.	TRBV11-3	.	CASSPRAQDEKLFF	TGTGCCAGCAGCCCCCGGGCTCAGGATGAAAAACTGTTTTTT
TRBJ2-3	.	TRBV11-3	.	CASSRGAGRDTQYF	TGTGCCAGCAGTCGGGGGGCCGGGAGGGATACGCAGTATTTT
TRBJ2-2	few	TRBV18	.	CASSPPKNTGELFF	TGTGCCAGCTCACCACCGAAGAACACCGGGGAGCTGTTTTTT
TRBJ2-1	.	TRBV10-3	TRBD2	CASSEAGGADEQFF	TGTGCCAGCAGTGAGGCGGGGGGGGCCGATGAGCAGTTCTTC
TRBJ1-1	.	TRBV6-8	TRBD1	CASRRDRGLRTEAFF	TGTGCCAGTCGCCGGGACAGGGGGCTTAGGACTGAAGCTTTCTTT
TRBJ1-2	.	TRBV18	.	CASSLTANYGYTF	TGTGCCAGCTCCCTCACAGCTAACTATGGCTACACCTTC
TRBJ2-2	.	TRBV27	.	CASSAGPWRNTGELFF	TGTGCCAGCAGTGCCGGACCCTGGCGGAACACCGGGGAGCTGTTTTTT
TRBJ2-7	.	TRBV6-8	.	CASSYSVKATEQYF	TGTGCCAGCAGTTACTCAGTCAAAGCGACGGAGCAGTACTTC
TRBJ2-3	few	TRBV11-3	.	CASSSYRESADTQYF	TGTGCCAGCAGCTCATACAGGGAGAGCGCAGATACGCAGTATTTT
TRBJ2-3	medium-sized	TRBV9	TRBD1	CASSVADRGFEDTQYF	TGTGCCAGCAGCGTAGCCGACAGGGGGTTCGAAGATACGCAGTATTTT
TRBJ2-1	.	TRBV19	.	CASRPKGTPNNEQFF	TGTGCCAGTAGGCCTAAAGGGACTCCTAACAATGAGCAGTTCTTC
TRBJ2-6	few	TRBV19	TRBD1	CASSRGNSGANVLTF	TGTGCCAGCTCCAGGGGGAACTCTGGGGCCAACGTCCTGACTTTC
TRBJ2-7	few	TRBV6-8	TRBD1	CASSRGQGSYEQYF	TGTGCCAGCAGCCGTGGACAGGGAAGCTACGAGCAGTACTTC
TRBJ1-3	few	TRBV9	.	CASSVGSSGNTIYF	TGTGCCAGCAGCGTAGGGAGCTCTGGAAACACCATATATTTT
TRBJ1-2	.	TRBV28	.	CASSFDLALGVHYGYTF	TGTGCCAGCAGTTTCGATCTCGCTCTGGGGGTACACTATGGCTACACCTTC
TRBJ2-6	medium-sized	TRBV6-8	.	CASSLNQQGSGANVLTF	TGTGCCAGCAGTCTTAATCAACAGGGCTCTGGGGCCAACGTCCTGACTTTC
TRBJ2-3	.	TRBV30	TRBD1	CAWSVGLEGGDTQYF	TGTGCCTGGAGTGTGGGCCTGGAAGGGGGCGATACGCAGTATTTT
TRBJ2-5	few	TRBV4-1	TRBD2	CASSQGPSGYQETQYF	TGCGCCAGCAGCCAAGGGCCTAGCGGTTACCAAGAGACCCAGTACTTC
TRBJ2-5	.	TRBV29-1	.	CSVDTPTYQETQYF	TGCAGCGTTGACACGCCTACGTACCAAGAGACCCAGTACTTC
TRBJ1-1	.	TRBV10-2	TRBD1	CASSPGQGSQWVPLSPWDTEAFF	TGCGCCAGCTCCCCGGGACAGGGATCACAGTGGGTTCCCTTGTCCCCTTGGGACACTGAAGCTTTCTTT
TRBJ2-3	.	TRBV19	TRBD1	CASSIAELAGGHSTDTQYF	TGTGCCAGTAGTATAGCGGAGTTGGCAGGGGGCCATAGCACAGATACGCAGTATTTT
TRBJ2-1	.	TRBV14	.	CASSLNNEQFF	TGTGCCAGCAGCCTAAACAATGAGCAGTTCTTC
TRBJ1-6	medium-sized	TRBV6-8	.	CASSRANSPLHF	TGTGCCAGCAGTCGCGCTAATTCACCCCTCCACTTT
TRBJ1-6	large	TRBV14	.	CASSQLNRLYNSPLHF	TGTGCCAGCAGCCAACTCAACCGTCTCTATAATTCACCCCTCCACTTT
TRBJ1-5	few	TRBV2	.	CASSGQTGVFGQPQHF	TGTGCCAGCAGTGGTCAGACAGGAGTCTTTGGTCAGCCCCAGCATTTT
TRBJ2-7	.	TRBV6-8	TRBD1	CASSLGQASYEQYF	TGTGCCAGCAGCTTGGGACAGGCCAGCTACGAGCAGTACTTC
TRBJ1-1	once	TRBV19	.	CASSSPSGAEAFF	TGTGCCAGTAGTTCCCCGTCCGGGGCTGAAGCTTTCTTT
TRBJ2-3	few	TRBV11-1	.	CASSLLHGTRDTQYF	TGTGCCAGCAGCCTTCTCCATGGGACCAGAGATACGCAGTATTTT
TRBJ2-3	few	TRBV9	.	CASSEQQGATDTQYF	TGTGCCAGCAGTGAACAGCAGGGAGCCACAGATACGCAGTATTTT
TRBJ1-1	.	TRBV18	.	CASTVGGASTEAFF	TGTGCCAGCACCGTCGGGGGGGCAAGCACTGAAGCTTTCTTT
TRBJ2-3	once	TRBV12-5	TRBD2	CASGFYRLAGYASTDTQYF	TGTGCTAGTGGTTTCTACCGACTAGCGGGCTATGCTAGCACAGATACGCAGTATTTT
TRBJ1-6	few	TRBV6-8	TRBD1	CASSSWTGYNSPLHF	TGTGCCAGCAGTAGCTGGACAGGTTATAATTCACCCCTCCACTTT
TRBJ2-7	few	TRBV19	.	CASSRGVQGAYEQYF	TGTGCCAGTAGCCGCGGGGTACAGGGAGCCTACGAGCAGTACTTC
TRBJ2-3	large	TRBV11-3	.	CASSFSRTDRTDTQYF	TGTGCCAGCAGCTTCTCCAGGACAGATCGCACAGATACGCAGTATTTT
TRBJ1-2	.	TRBV5-1	TRBD1	CASSYPDRGHYGYTF	TGCGCCAGCAGCTACCCGGACAGGGGTCACTATGGCTACACCTTC
TRBJ2-5	.	TRBV11-3	TRBD2	CASSGKRGDQETQYF	TGTGCCAGCAGCGGGAAGCGGGGGGATCAAGAGACCCAGTACTTC
TRBJ2-5	few	TRBV6-8	.	CASSYSWLADQETQYF	TGTGCCAGCAGTTACTCGTGGCTAGCAGACCAAGAGACCCAGTACTTC
TRBJ1-2	.	TRBV19	.	CASSRLTNYGYTF	TGTGCCAGTAGTCGTCTGACGAACTATGGCTACACCTTC
TRBJ2-5	.	TRBV18	.	CASSFRDTQETQYF	TGTGCCAGCTCATTCCGGGACACTCAAGAGACCCAGTACTTC
TRBJ1-6	.	TRBV30	.	CAWSGGQGNSPLHF	TGTGCCTGGAGTGGCGGTCAGGGTAATTCACCCCTCCACTTT
TRBJ2-7	.	TRBV6-1	.	CASSEVLAGWLYEQYF	TGTGCCAGCAGTGAAGTATTAGCCGGGTGGCTCTACGAGCAGTACTTC
TRBJ2-3	few	TRBV2	.	CASSVGQGSTDTQYF	TGTGCCAGCAGCGTAGGGCAGGGGAGCACAGATACGCAGTATTTT